This T cell receptor (beta chain) derives from a study of HIV-infected children after antiretroviral therapy interruption (dated by TCRdb to the late 2010s). Turning to the overall study: The study included eight children, four on planned treatment interruption and four on continuous treatment, and all eight had a CD4+ count above 500 and a viral load below 50 copies/ml. Median age was about 9.5 years in the interruption group and roughly 8 years in the continuous treatment group. Exposure to EBV and CMV had been recorded for most participating children. In the interruption arm, samples were obtained at week 0, week 12, end of interruption (week 24 or 48), and about 3 years after study end. Continuous-treatment samples were analyzed from corresponding weeks 0, 48 and 150. TCR repertoires were compared between children on planned treatment interruption and children on continuous antiretroviral treatment, alongside thymic output measurements. Findings and caveats that apply to the study as a whole: In naive CD4+ repertoires of PTI patients, CDR3 sharing between time points fell after interruption began; many sequences were shared between end of interruption and 3 years later. The sorted CD45RA+ naive cells might contain minor non-naive CD45RA+ populations, such as EMRA or stem memory cells. The small number of patients is a limitation of the study, so the data should be interpreted with caution. An increase in the naive CD4+ Gini coefficient was observed by the end of treatment interruption, suggesting clonal expansion, and a return to baseline was observed by 3 years.

Many counts were recorded for this clonotype. The target of this receptor is not known. The sample holds no much larger clone one base away, and base qualities are not on file. The CDR3 has 17 amino acids, counting the end cysteine and phenylalanine. The DNA shown is the 51-base CDR3, in frame from base 1. V is shortened by 3 bases, J by 0 bases, and the region joining them spans 14 bases. For CDR1 and CDR2, the germline V gene lists KGHDR and SFDVKD. Library prep was done by 3' RACE. TCR libraries were built from RNA using a 3' RACE protocol with unique molecular identifiers to correct PCR amplification bias. Amplicon libraries were pooled in groups of up to roughly 12 and sequenced on an Illumina MiSeq using v2 2x250 paired-end chemistry. For the original study's pipeline: Decombinator was used to process the reads, assigning V and J genes and CDR3 and applying barcode-based correction of errors and PCR bias. Repertoires were subsampled to equal depth before Gini coefficient calculation using the R ineq package. GLIPH, Hamming distance and a shared triplet metric were used to assess CDR3 similarity. TCRdb reprocessing: public reads trimmed at Q25 with fastp, clones called with MiXCR, in-frame beta chains kept. Identical CDR3 proteins give one entry, which carries the most common genes and DNA. The V and J calls follow TCRdb's processing rather than the paper's. The sample yields fewer than 100,000 distinct CDR3 sequences; roughly 6.4% were counted once. 0.85% to 1.3% of the sample is taken by the ten largest.

According to the study, the label for this sample's treatment or condition signals: PENTA 11 planned treatment interruption arm or continuous ART arm. The participants were children from the United Kingdom between 2 and 15 years old who had been on ART with at least three drugs for 24 weeks or longer. Cryopreserved PBMCs with at least 5 million viable cells were required; a handful of candidate patients were excluded for low viable PBMC yield. Using a FACSAria III cell sorter, naive CD4+ CD45RA+ CD45RO- T cells were FACS-sorted out of thawed PBMCs. Sorted cells were fixed, and RNA was extracted using the RNeasy FFPE kit followed by the RNeasy Micro kit.

The sample in question was CD45RA+ CD4+ T cells from PBMCs, pooled from several time points, obtained from a donor given antiretroviral therapy, either interrupted or continuous. Reading the label with the study, this specimen's cell subset or site is: naive CD4+ CD45RA+ CD45RO- T cells. This TCR was sampled from a pool of human donors with HIV. The chain is made from TRBV24-1 and TRBJ2-1; the D gene assignment is ambiguous. The CDR3 sequence is CATSDPHKGSSYNEQFF. The DNA sequence is TGTGCCACCAGTGATCCCCATAAGGGCAGCTCCTACAATGAGCAGTTCTTC.